What follows are 5 T cell receptor beta chains derived from one specimen sequenced in a study of cytomegalovirus exposure and HLA in healthy donors. TCRdb keeps only in-frame clones here, not all; method: immunoSEQ multiplex PCR. The table has about 43,000 clones, about 94% seen once. The specimen sequenced was PBMCs. The receptors stem from a man between 18 and 35 years old in good health and CMV-seronegative.

This clone came up once. CDR3: CASSELAQSYNEQFF. DNA for the CDR3: TGTGCCAGCAGTGAACTAGCGCAGTCCTACAATGAGCAGTTCTTC. This chain connects TRBV6-1 to TRBJ2-1; TRBD2 might be the D (6 bases). The CDR3 consists of 15 residues. CDR1 is MNHNS and CDR2 is SASEGT in the germline V gene. V shed 2 bases and J shed 1 base, with 9 bases lying between them.

The V gene is TRBV19, the J gene TRBJ1-2; unclear D gene. V shed 7 bases and J shed 1 base, with 10 bases lying between them. The CDR3 runs to 13 residues. The germline V gene encodes CDR1 LNHDA and CDR2 SQIVND (reference sequence). Here the CDR3 reads CASTASGNYGYTF. The CDR3 DNA follows: TGTGCCAGTACCGCGTCGGGTAACTATGGCTACACCTTC.

This clone turned up a few times. This chain joins TRBV19 and TRBJ2-2, with 9 nucleotides matching TRBD1. Trimming removed 7 bases from V and 3 bases from J; junction bases left unmatched: 6. The germline V gene has CDR1 LNHDA and CDR2 SQIVND (reference sequence). The CDR3 contains 15 residues. The CDR3 spells CASIRDRVDTGELFF. CDR3 coding DNA: TGTGCCAGTATCCGGGACAGGGTAGACACCGGGGAGCTGTTTTTT.

This clone was detected only once. This chain uses TRBV4-3 with TRBJ2-1, with 9 positions matching TRBD2. J was trimmed by 7 bases and V by 0 bases; bases with no gene match: 10. This CDR3 spans 17 amino acids. Per the germline V gene, CDR1 is LGHNA and CDR2 is YSLEER. The CDR3 sequence: CASSQDLRASGVNEQFF. The CDR3 nucleotides read TGCGCCAGCAGCCAAGATCTTAGGGCTAGCGGGGTTAATGAGCAGTTCTTC.

J is TRBJ2-2 and V is TRBV7-9, with TRBD1 matching over 8 bases. J lost 2 bases, V lost 7 bases, and 3 bases had no gene match. Germline V gene lookup returns CDR1 SEHNR and CDR2 FQNEAQ (reference sequence). The CDR3 totals 14 residues. Here the CDR3 reads CASIGQGNTGELFF. The CDR3 DNA reads TGTGCCAGCATTGGACAGGGTAACACCGGGGAGCTGTTTTTT.